These 27 T cell receptor beta chains were all obtained from the same sample, sequenced in a study of beta chain features in type 1 diabetes. All of the isolated RNA was reverse transcribed, so expressed TCRB transcripts were sequenced. The repertoire was sequenced with immunoSEQ multiplex PCR; TCRdb's copy has only in-frame clones and lacks some. The profile shows some 150,000 clones, approximately 52% of them singletons. Sequenced material: Tregs from blood. The origin of the receptors is a man aged 18 to 29 in good health.

The gene calls are TRBV5-1 and TRBJ2-2, with 10 nucleotides matching TRBD2. This CDR3 contains 15 residues. V gave up 3 bases and J gave up 4 bases; unmatched junction bases: 3. The V gene's germline CDR1 is SGHRS and CDR2 YFSETQ. CDR3 sequence (DNA): TGCGCCAGCAGCTCGTGGACTAGCGGCACCGGGGAGCTGTTTTTT. Protein sequence: CASSSWTSGTGELFF.

The chain links TRBV9 to TRBJ2-7; D might be TRBD1 (5 bases). CDR3 size: 15 residues. Germline CDR1 and CDR2: SGDLS and YYNGEE. With 0 bases removed from V and 7 bases from J, the gap between germline ends came to 17 bases. CDR3 nucleotide sequence: TGTGCCAGCAGCGTAGCGGGCAGGGTGGTGGGGGAGCAGTACTTC. Encoded protein: CASSVAGRVVGEQYF.

The chain is built from TRBV18 and TRBJ1-1; D not resolved. This CDR3 contains 14 residues. V lost 8 bases to trimming and J lost 4 bases, with 17 bases between them. Germline assignment: CDR1 KGHSH and CDR2 LQKENI. The CDR3 DNA is TGTGCCAGCCTGCTTGGCGGATTAGGCACTGAAGCTTTCTTT. It codes for CASLLGGLGTEAFF.

This clone was seen only a few times. V gene TRBV7-2 combines with J gene TRBJ2-7; TRBD2 might be the D (6 bases). Germline V gives CDR1 SGHTA, CDR2 FQGNSA. The CDR3 has 16 residues. V was cut by 5 bases and J by 1 base, with 18 bases left in between. CDR3: CASSASSAGGSYEQYF. CDR3 bases: TGTGCCAGCAGCGCCTCCTCCGCCGGGGGATCCTACGAGCAGTACTTC.

This clone showed up just a few times. The chain recombines TRBV7-8 with TRBJ1-5; unclear D gene. The CDR3 loop spans 16 amino acids. Germline V lookup: CDR1 SGHVS, CDR2 FQNEAQ. V was clipped by 1 base and J by 0 bases, with 10 bases between them. CDR3 coding DNA: TGTGCCAGCAGCTTAGACTCGGGAATTAGCAATCAGCCCCAGCATTTT. Translated, it gives CASSLDSGISNQPQHF.

This chain joins TRBV4-2 and TRBJ2-1; 11 bases map to TRBD2. This CDR3 is built from 17 residues. Germline values: CDR1 LGHNA, CDR2 YNFKEQ. With 1 base clipped from V and 3 bases from J, the junction kept 5 bases outside the gene matches. In DNA, the CDR3 is TGTGCCAGCAGCCAAGGGCGACTAGCGGGGAACTACAATGAGCAGTTCTTC. Amino acid sequence: CASSQGRLAGNYNEQFF.

This clone occurred a few times. The chain is built from TRBV5-4 and TRBJ2-3; D is ambiguous. The V gene lost 1 base and the J gene lost 1 base, with 4 bases spanning the gap. The CDR3 is 13 amino acids. Looked up from germline, CDR1 is SGHNT and CDR2 is YYREEE (reference sequence). CDR3 region: CASSLTGTDTQYF. Here the CDR3 DNA reads TGTGCCAGCAGCTTGACAGGCACAGATACGCAGTATTTT.

This chain links TRBV19 with TRBJ2-1, with a weak D call TRBD2 (6 bases). Germline CDR1 reads LNHDA; CDR2 reads SQIVND (reference sequence). Trimming took 9 bases from V and 9 from J, leaving 15 bases between them. CDR3 length: 12 amino acids. The CDR3 sequence: CASTTLGGEQFF. CDR3 coding DNA: TGTGCCAGCACTACCTTGGGGGGTGAGCAGTTCTTC.

This clone has more than one count but fewer than ten. This chain connects TRBV5-1 to TRBJ2-3, with 8 bases aligning to TRBD2. The germline gives CDR1 SGHRS, CDR2 YFSETQ. The trim removed 6 bases at V and 3 bases at J, leaving 3 bases unmatched. The CDR3 is 13 amino acids. CDR3 region: CASMGGRTDTQYF. DNA of the CDR3: TGCGCCAGCATGGGCGGGAGGACAGATACGCAGTATTTT.

The V call is TRBV7-2, the J call TRBJ2-7, with D hard to call. From germline, CDR1 is SGHTA and CDR2 FQGNSA. CDR3 size: 14 residues. V was trimmed by 5 bases and J by 5 bases, leaving 16 bases between them. CDR3 region: CASSPSLTMDEQYF. The CDR3 DNA is TGTGCCAGCAGCCCCTCCCTTACTATGGACGAGCAGTACTTC.

The gene calls are TRBV5-1 and TRBJ2-7; 7 bases map to TRBD2. Germline CDR1 reads SGHRS; CDR2 reads YFSETQ. This CDR3 contains 13 residues. After removal of 7 bases from V and 6 bases from J, the junction contained 10 bases not matched to a gene. CDR3 loop: CASRDLSSGEQYF. The CDR3 DNA reads TGCGCCAGCCGCGACCTCTCTAGCGGCGAGCAGTACTTC.

The chain links TRBV19 to TRBJ2-7; 8 nucleotides agree with TRBD1. The V gene end was trimmed by 4 bases and the J gene end by 6 bases; junction bases not matched to a gene: 2. CDR1 is LNHDA and CDR2 is SQIVND in the germline V gene (reference sequence). The CDR3 is made up of 12 amino acids. The CDR3 protein is CASSRTGLEQYF. The CDR3 DNA is TGTGCCAGTAGTAGGACAGGGCTCGAGCAGTACTTC.

This clone has a handful of counts. The rearrangement links TRBV7-3 to TRBJ1-2; the match to TRBD1 covers 11 bases. V shed 2 bases and J 3 bases; nucleotides not matched to a gene: 8. This CDR3 contains 17 residues. Germline-derived CDR1 and CDR2 are SGHTA and FQGTGA. The CDR3 reads CASSLRGQGAFHYGYTF. The CDR3 DNA sequence: TGTGCCAGCAGCTTACGAGGACAGGGGGCCTTCCACTATGGCTACACCTTC.

This chain joins TRBV4-3 and TRBJ2-7, with D possibly being TRBD2 (6 bases). The germline V and J ends were trimmed by 4 bases and 0 bases, with 13 bases remaining between them. CDR1 and CDR2 from the germline V gene are LGHNA and YSLEER. This CDR3 has 15 amino acids. CDR3 amino acids: CASSPGLGSSYEQYF. In DNA form, the CDR3 reads TGCGCCAGCAGCCCTGGCCTCGGGAGCTCCTACGAGCAGTACTTC.

This sequence joins TRBV11-3 and TRBJ2-3; TRBD2 matches at 10 bases. The CDR3 runs to 16 residues. Germline V CDR1 and CDR2: SGHNT, YENEEA. Losses at the gene ends were 1 base for V and 4 bases for J; bases not matched to a gene: 5. The CDR3 is CASSLGTSGDPDTQYF. The CDR3 DNA is TGTGCCAGCAGCTTAGGTACTAGCGGGGATCCAGATACGCAGTATTTT.

This clone was seen more than once but under ten times. The chain has TRBV7-2 and TRBJ2-2; the D gene is possibly TRBD1 (6 bases). Germline loops: CDR1 SGHTA, CDR2 FQGNSA. This CDR3 has 13 residues. V was cut by 1 base and J by 9 bases, with 9 bases left in between. CDR3 amino acids: CASSLVGARELFF. Here the CDR3 DNA reads TGTGCCAGCAGCTTAGTGGGGGCCCGGGAGCTGTTTTTT.

The chain couples TRBV7-2 to TRBJ2-7; TRBD1 matches at 8 bases. The V and J ends lost 1 base and 8 bases, in that order; junction bases with no gene match: 4. Germline values: CDR1 SGHTA, CDR2 FQGNSA. CDR3 length: 13 amino acids. CDR3 protein: CASSLEPGGKQYF. DNA for the CDR3: TGTGCCAGCAGCTTAGAGCCAGGGGGCAAGCAGTACTTC.

The chain employs TRBV15 and TRBJ2-6; 9 bases are a match to TRBD2. With V trimmed by 1 base and J by 1 base, 2 bases remained unmatched. Germline V CDR1 and CDR2: LNHNV, YYDKDF (reference sequence). The CDR3 spans 17 residues. DNA of the CDR3: TGTGCCACCAGCAGAGGCGGGGGGGATTCTGGGGCCAACGTCCTGACTTTC. It encodes CATSRGGGDSGANVLTF.

V is TRBV9 and J is TRBJ2-5; 7 positions match TRBD1. This CDR3 spans 15 amino acids. Germline V gives CDR1 SGDLS, CDR2 YYNGEE. Germline trimming cut 0 bases from V and 3 bases from J; bases unmatched to any gene: 5. The CDR3 nucleotides are TGTGCCAGCAGCGTAGAACAGGGGAAGAAAGAGACCCAGTACTTC. Protein sequence: CASSVEQGKKETQYF.

CDR3 sequence reads: CAIRGGDTQYF. Written as DNA, the CDR3 is TGTGCCATCAGGGGGGGAGATACGCAGTATTTT. The V gene is TRBV10-3, the J gene TRBJ2-3, with TRBD2 as a possible D gene (6 bases). Germline V gene sequence: CDR1 ENHRY, CDR2 SYGVKD. Trimming pared 6 bases from V and 5 bases from J, leaving 6 bases between. The CDR3 sequence is 11 residues long.

The chain has TRBV4-3 and TRBJ1-2, with D perhaps matching TRBD1 (5 bases). CDR1 is LGHNA, CDR2 YSLEER, per germline. The ends were cut back, 5 bases at V and 4 bases at J, with 11 bases in the middle. This CDR3 has 13 residues. The CDR3 DNA reads TGCGCCAGCAGCGAAATAAGGGGCTATGGCTACACCTTC. Amino acids: CASSEIRGYGYTF.

The chain is built from TRBV5-1 and TRBJ2-5; perhaps TRBD2 as D (6 bases). The germline V gene encodes CDR1 SGHRS and CDR2 YFSETQ. The CDR3 runs 14 residues. V lost 4 bases and J lost 2, with 12 bases in between. CDR3 residues: CASSLGGVQETQYF. The DNA of the CDR3 is TGCGCCAGCAGCCTCGGAGGGGTGCAAGAGACCCAGTACTTC.

The chain couples TRBV6-6 to TRBJ1-2, with unresolved D. There are 16 residues in the CDR3. Germline V lookup: CDR1 MNHNY, CDR2 SVGAGI (reference sequence). V lost 7 bases and J 5 bases, leaving 23 bases between the germline ends. The CDR3 protein is CASTPPVEGVVYGYTF. The CDR3 region has the DNA TGTGCCAGCACCCCCCCGGTGGAGGGTGTTGTTTATGGCTACACCTTC.

V is TRBV5-1 and J is TRBJ2-1; 10 bases match TRBD1. Trimming cost V 4 bases and J 5 bases; bases outside gene matches: 12. The germline V gene has CDR1 SGHRS and CDR2 YFSETQ. The CDR3 spans 17 residues. Here the CDR3 reads CASSVQPGTGAHNEQFF. CDR3 in DNA: TGCGCCAGCAGCGTACAACCCGGGACAGGGGCCCACAATGAGCAGTTCTTC.

This sequence joins TRBV7-9 and TRBJ1-2, with TRBD1 matching over 7 bases. Losses at the gene ends were 5 bases for V and 8 bases for J; bases not matched to a gene: 5. Germline lookup yields CDR1 SEHNR and CDR2 FQNEAQ (reference sequence). This CDR3 is 12 amino acids long. CDR3 residues: CASSGRTGGYTF. In DNA, the CDR3 is TGTGCCAGCAGCGGGCGGACAGGAGGCTACACCTTC.

This chain links TRBV7-2 with TRBJ1-5; D gene ambiguous. The CDR3 is 15 residues long. The V end lost 7 bases, the J end lost 1 base, and 14 bases lay between the germline ends. Germline assignment: CDR1 SGHTA and CDR2 FQGNSA. The CDR3 spells CASMTFSQSNQPQHF. The CDR3 nucleotides read TGTGCCAGCATGACTTTTTCGCAGAGCAATCAGCCCCAGCATTTT.

The chain employs TRBV7-9 and TRBJ1-1, with 7 bases lining up with TRBD1. The CDR3 has 14 residues. J gave up 4 bases and V 1 base, and 3 bases lay outside the gene matches. The V gene's germline CDR1 is SEHNR and CDR2 FQNEAQ (reference sequence). Here the CDR3 reads CASSLVQGGTEAFF. As DNA, the CDR3 is TGTGCCAGCAGCTTAGTTCAGGGGGGCACTGAAGCTTTCTTT.